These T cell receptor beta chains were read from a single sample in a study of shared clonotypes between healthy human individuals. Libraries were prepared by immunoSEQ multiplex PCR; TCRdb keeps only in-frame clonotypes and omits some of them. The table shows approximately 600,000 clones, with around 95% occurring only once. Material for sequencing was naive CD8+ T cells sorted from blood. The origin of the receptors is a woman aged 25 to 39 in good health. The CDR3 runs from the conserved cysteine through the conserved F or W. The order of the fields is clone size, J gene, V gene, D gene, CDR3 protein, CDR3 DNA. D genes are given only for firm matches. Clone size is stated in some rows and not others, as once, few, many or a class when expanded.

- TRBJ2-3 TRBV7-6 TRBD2 CASSPGTTSDTQYF TGTGCCAGCAGCCCCGGGACTACGTCAGATACGCAGTATTTT
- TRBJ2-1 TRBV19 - CASSIDPRQSSYNEQFF TGTGCCAGTAGTATAGATCCCCGACAGAGCTCCTACAATGAGCAGTTCTTC
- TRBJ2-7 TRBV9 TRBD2 CASSVGGSSGYEQYF TGTGCCAGCAGCGTCGGGGGATCTAGCGGTTACGAGCAGTACTTC
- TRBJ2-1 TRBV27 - CASSSHEVGYNEQFF TGTGCCAGCAGCTCCCACGAGGTGGGCTACAATGAGCAGTTCTTC
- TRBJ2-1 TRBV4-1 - CASSSGTVYNEQFF TGCGCCAGCAGCTCCGGGACGGTCTACAATGAGCAGTTCTTC
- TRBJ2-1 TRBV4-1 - CASSPIRSSYNEQFF TGCGCCAGCAGCCCCATACGGAGCTCCTACAATGAGCAGTTCTTC
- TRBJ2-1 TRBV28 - CASSLPRAIYNEQFF TGTGCCAGCAGTTTACCCCGGGCTATCTACAATGAGCAGTTCTTC
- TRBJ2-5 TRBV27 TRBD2 CASSLTSGVNQYF TGTGCCAGCAGTTTAACTAGCGGGGTGAACCAGTACTTC
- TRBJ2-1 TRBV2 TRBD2 CASSEARSGRGPGEQFF TGTGCCAGCAGTGAAGCGCGAAGCGGGAGGGGACCCGGTGAGCAGTTCTTC
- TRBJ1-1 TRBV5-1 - CASSLASGGALNTEAFF TGCGCCAGCAGCTTGGCCTCCGGGGGCGCCCTGAACACTGAAGCTTTCTTT
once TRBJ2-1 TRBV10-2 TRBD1 CASSDRSRGNEQFF TGCGCCAGCAGTGATAGATCCAGGGGGAATGAGCAGTTCTTC
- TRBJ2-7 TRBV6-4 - CASRTLTYEQYF TGTGCCAGCAGAACGTTAACCTACGAGCAGTACTTC
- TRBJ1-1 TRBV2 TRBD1 CASSEERTGRITEAFF TGTGCCAGCAGTGAAGAAAGGACAGGGCGAATAACTGAAGCTTTCTTT
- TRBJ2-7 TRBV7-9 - CASSSGPYEQYF TGTGCCAGCAGCTCCGGGCCATACGAGCAGTACTTC
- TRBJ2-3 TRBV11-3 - CASSQGTDTQYF TGTGCCAGCAGCCAAGGGACAGATACGCAGTATTTT
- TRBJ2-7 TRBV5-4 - CASSPTSSYEQYF TGTGCCAGCAGTCCGACTAGCTCCTACGAGCAGTACTTC
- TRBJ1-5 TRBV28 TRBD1 CASSFKPGQGAHRAQPQHF TGTGCCAGCAGTTTTAAGCCGGGACAGGGGGCGCACAGGGCTCAGCCCCAGCATTTT
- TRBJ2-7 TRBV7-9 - CASSSDRSYEQYF TGTGCCAGCAGCTCGGACCGGTCGTACGAGCAGTACTTC
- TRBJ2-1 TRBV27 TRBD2 CASSPTGTSGEQFF TGTGCCAGCAGTCCAACCGGGACTAGCGGCGAGCAGTTCTTC
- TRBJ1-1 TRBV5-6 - CASSLQGTEAFF TGTGCCAGCAGCCTCCAGGGCACTGAAGCTTTCTTT
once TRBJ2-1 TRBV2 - CASTAAFRSSYNEQFF TGTGCCAGCACTGCGGCGTTCAGATCCTCCTACAATGAGCAGTTCTTC
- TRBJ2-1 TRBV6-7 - CASSLVLQEDNEQFF TGTGCCAGCAGTCTTGTGCTTCAAGAGGACAATGAGCAGTTCTTC
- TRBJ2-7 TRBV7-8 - CASSLGFGGDLHEQYF TGTGCCAGCAGCTTAGGGTTTGGGGGCGATCTCCACGAGCAGTACTTC
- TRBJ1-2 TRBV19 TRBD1 CASSIASDRGNGYTF TGTGCCAGTAGTATAGCCTCGGACAGGGGGAATGGCTACACCTTC
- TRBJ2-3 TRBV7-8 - CASSLGNDRTSTDTQYF TGTGCCAGCAGCTTAGGGAACGACCGCACGTCCACAGATACGCAGTATTTT
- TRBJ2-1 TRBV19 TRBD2 CASSRWEGNNEQFF TGTGCCAGTAGTAGGTGGGAGGGCAACAATGAGCAGTTCTTC
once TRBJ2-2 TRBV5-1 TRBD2 CASSYVTSGNTGELFF TGCGCCAGCAGCTACGTGACTAGCGGGAACACCGGGGAGCTGTTTTTT
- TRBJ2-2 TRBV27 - CASSLIWGLDTGELFF TGTGCCAGCAGTTTAATTTGGGGGCTTGACACCGGGGAGCTGTTTTTT
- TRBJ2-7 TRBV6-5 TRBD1 CASSYSMGQKSYEQYF TGTGCCAGCAGTTACTCGATGGGACAGAAATCCTACGAGCAGTACTTC
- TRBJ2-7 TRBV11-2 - CASSLERVLSYEQYF TGTGCCAGCAGCTTAGAGAGGGTCCTATCCTACGAGCAGTACTTC
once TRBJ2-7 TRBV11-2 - CASSLALGGPSSYEQYF TGTGCCAGCAGCTTAGCCCTTGGGGGACCTAGCTCCTACGAGCAGTACTTC
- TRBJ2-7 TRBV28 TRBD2 CASSLTGLAGGPYEQYF TGTGCCAGCAGTTTAACCGGACTAGCGGGAGGGCCGTACGAGCAGTACTTC
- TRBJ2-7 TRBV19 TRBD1 CASSPGQVAYEQYF TGTGCCAGTAGTCCGGGACAGGTGGCCTACGAGCAGTACTTC
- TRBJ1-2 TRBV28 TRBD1 CASSFQDRVYGYTF TGTGCCAGCAGTTTCCAGGACAGGGTCTATGGCTACACCTTC
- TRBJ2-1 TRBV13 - CASSLAGQNEQFF TGTGCCAGCAGCTTAGCGGGGCAGAATGAGCAGTTCTTC
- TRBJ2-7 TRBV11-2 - CASSPGPKTYEQYF TGTGCCAGCAGCCCTGGTCCCAAAACCTACGAGCAGTACTTC
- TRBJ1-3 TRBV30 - CAWDAQGNTIYF TGTGCCTGGGATGCACAAGGTAACACCATATATTTT
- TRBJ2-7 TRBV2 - CASSGIDSYEQYF TGTGCCAGCAGTGGAATAGACTCCTACGAGCAGTACTTC
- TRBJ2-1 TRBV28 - CASSFPGLNEQFF TGTGCCAGCAGTTTTCCGGGGCTCAATGAGCAGTTCTTC
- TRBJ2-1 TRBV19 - CASGLQPGLQDNEQFF TGTGCCAGTGGTCTCCAACCGGGACTTCAAGACAATGAGCAGTTCTTC
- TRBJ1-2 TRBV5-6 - CASSSTGNNYGYTF TGTGCCAGCAGCTCCACAGGGAATAACTATGGCTACACCTTC
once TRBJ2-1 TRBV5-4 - CAGGPGGRNEQFF TGTGCCGGGGGACCCGGGGGACGGAATGAGCAGTTCTTC
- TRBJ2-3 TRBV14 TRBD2 CASSRGTGGPLDTQYF TGTGCCAGCAGCCGAGGAACGGGAGGGCCTTTAGATACGCAGTATTTT
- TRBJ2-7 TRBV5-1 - CASSLVDGARSREQYF TGCGCCAGCAGCTTAGTTGATGGGGCGCGGAGTAGGGAGCAGTACTTC
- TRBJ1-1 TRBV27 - CASSFGGRGTEAFF TGTGCCAGCAGTTTCGGCGGCAGAGGGACTGAAGCTTTCTTT
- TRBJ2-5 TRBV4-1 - CASSQVTTEETQYF TGCGCCAGCAGCCAAGTCACCACCGAAGAGACCCAGTACTTC
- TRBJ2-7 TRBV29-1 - CSVEDRATSSYEQYF TGCAGCGTTGAAGATCGGGCCACTAGCTCCTACGAGCAGTACTTC
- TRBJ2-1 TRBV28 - CASSTVQLSVGSYNEQFF TGTGCCAGCAGTACCGTTCAGTTGTCGGTGGGCTCCTACAATGAGCAGTTCTTC
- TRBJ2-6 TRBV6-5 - CASSWAIGGANVLTF TGTGCCAGCAGTTGGGCTATAGGTGGGGCCAACGTCCTGACTTTC
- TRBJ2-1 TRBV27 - CASSLDSYNEQFF TGTGCCAGCAGTTTAGATTCCTACAATGAGCAGTTCTTC
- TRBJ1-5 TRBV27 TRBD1 CASSLRDRYQPQHF TGTGCCAGCAGTTTAAGGGACAGATACCAGCCCCAGCATTTT
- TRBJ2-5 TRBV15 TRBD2 CATSREILAGEEWETQYF TGTGCCACCAGCAGAGAAATCCTAGCGGGAGAGGAGTGGGAGACCCAGTACTTC